This T cell receptor (beta chain) was captured in a study of blood T cell repertoires in COVID-19. About the research overall: COVID-19 samples from acute and convalescent phases originated in the United States, Italy and Spain.

The protocol was immunoSEQ multiplex PCR, while the TCRdb copy is restricted to in-frame clones and leaves out a portion. The repertoire includes over 150,000 clones, over 70% of them detected once, and roughly 2.9% sits in the top ten. CDR1 and CDR2 from the germline V gene are SEHNR and FQNEAQ (reference sequence). The J segment lost 8 bases and the V segment lost 5 bases, leaving 8 bases of the junction unmatched. This CDR3 spans 13 amino acids. V is TRBV7-9 and J is TRBJ1-1, with 7 bases matching TRBD1. The source is a woman aged 55-69 years with acute or convalescent COVID-19. The sample was peripheral blood. The CDR3 sequence: CASSRTGVGEAFF. The CDR3 DNA follows: TGTGCCAGCAGCCGTACAGGGGTGGGGGAAGCTTTCTTT.